The 23 T cell receptor beta chains given below trace back to one sample, sequenced in a study of human T cells and chemical hapten exposure. TCRdb independently ran MiXCR on the RACE reads; one entry per CDR3 protein. The table records under 450,000 distinct CDR3 sequences, about 6.3% of them present only once. The time point is: patch test 2, 6 weeks after DPC sensitization. Treatment specified: therapeutic diphenylcyclopropenone sensitization with weekly scalp DPC. Sequencing was performed on whole blood, taken in connection with sensitization to the hapten diphenylcyclopropenone (DPC). Source of these receptors: a woman under 30 with alopecia areata. Some clones in this sample may be carry-over from other donors' samples.

This clonotype was observed at least ten times. This chain joins TRBV3-1 and TRBJ1-1; D gene ambiguous. The V end was cut by 4 bases, the J end by 7 bases, with 13 bases between. Germline V gene sequence: CDR1 LGHDT, CDR2 YNNKEL (reference sequence). CDR3 length: 13 residues. CDR3 in DNA: TGTGCCAGCAGCCCCTACGGACGGGATGAAGCTTTCTTT. This encodes CASSPYGRDEAFF.

The sample holds a few counts of this clonotype. The chain employs TRBV6-1 and TRBJ2-3; TRBD1 matches 10 bases. Unmatched junction bases numbered 8, after V lost 5 bases and J lost 3 bases. Germline V CDR1 and CDR2: MNHNS, SASEGT. The CDR3 extends over 16 amino acids. CDR3 protein: CASSRGTGVGTDTQYF. CDR3 nucleotides: TGTGCCAGCAGTCGTGGGACAGGGGTCGGAACAGATACGCAGTATTTT.

This clonotype turned up a few times. The genes are TRBV7-2 and TRBJ2-1; 8 positions agree with TRBD1. The CDR3 contains 15 residues. The germline gives CDR1 SGHTA, CDR2 FQGNSA. V gave up 1 base and J gave up 7 bases; unmatched junction bases: 6. The CDR3 is CASSLVRDRINEQFF. In nucleotides, the CDR3 is TGTGCCAGCAGCTTAGTCCGGGACAGGATTAATGAGCAGTTCTTC.

This clonotype was seen a few times. The chain couples TRBV20-1 to TRBJ2-7; possibly TRBD2 for D (6 bases). The germline V and J ends were trimmed by 2 bases and 2 bases, with 10 bases remaining between them. Germline values: CDR1 DFQATT, CDR2 SNEGSKA (reference sequence). CDR3 length: 13 residues. Here the CDR3 reads CSARSGDAYEQYF. In DNA, the CDR3 is TGCAGTGCTAGATCGGGGGATGCCTACGAGCAGTACTTC.

This clonotype came up many times. J is TRBJ1-1 and V is TRBV6-5, with a tentative D call TRBD1 (6 bases). V dropped 10 bases and J dropped 1 base, with 13 bases sitting between them. The germline gives CDR1 MNHEY, CDR2 SVGAGI. The CDR3 totals 13 residues. Here the CDR3 DNA reads TGTGCCACTGGCACAGGGACGAACACTGAAGCTTTCTTT. It is translated as CATGTGTNTEAFF.

The V gene is TRBV5-4, the J gene TRBJ2-7, with a possible D match to TRBD2 (7 bases). V lost 2 bases, J lost 6 bases, and 15 bases lay in between. CDR3 length: 14 amino acids. Germline assignment: CDR1 SGHNT and CDR2 YYREEE (reference sequence). CDR3 DNA sequence: TGTGCCAGCAGCTTCTGGGGGGGCGCGGCCGAGCAGTACTTC. Translation gives CASSFWGGAAEQYF.

This clonotype showed up many times. V and J are TRBV18 and TRBJ1-2, with 7 bases lining up with TRBD1. V gave up 3 bases and J gave up 1 base; unmatched junction bases: 5. This CDR3 has 15 amino acids. Germline CDR1 reads KGHSH; CDR2 reads LQKENI. For the CDR3, the DNA is TGTGCCAGCTCACCGGTCGGGACAGTTAACTATGGCTACACCTTC. Translating it yields CASSPVGTVNYGYTF.

DNA for the CDR3: TGTGCCAGCAGTGTCGGATCTACGACTAATGAAAAACTGTTTTTT. Its protein product is CASSVGSTTNEKLFF. This sequence joins TRBV2 and TRBJ1-4, with D hard to call. The CDR3 loop spans 15 amino acids. V shed 4 bases and J shed 2 bases, with 11 bases lying between them. Germline-derived CDR1 and CDR2 are SNHLY and FYNNEI.

CDR3 DNA sequence: TGCAGTGCTACCCGAAGGGCTCTTGTCAACGAGCAGTACTTC. Amino acid sequence: CSATRRALVNEQYF. The rearrangement joins TRBV20-1 to TRBJ2-7; no firm D call. The CDR3 spans 14 residues. Germline-derived CDR1 and CDR2 are DFQATT and SNEGSKA (reference sequence). Between the trimmed V and J ends, which lost 4 bases and 5 bases, there was a span of 18 bases.

The chain uses TRBV9 and TRBJ2-1; tentatively, D is TRBD1 or TRBD2 (6 bases each). Trimming cost V 0 bases and J 7 bases, with 14 bases left between them. This CDR3 comprises 15 residues. Germline V gene sequence: CDR1 SGDLS, CDR2 YYNGEE. In nucleotides, the CDR3 is TGTGCCAGCAGCGTAGCTGGGGGGCGGTGGAATGAGCAGTTCTTC. Translating gives CASSVAGGRWNEQFF.

This clonotype has more than one count but fewer than ten. The rearrangement uses TRBV6-1 and TRBJ2-5, with D possibly TRBD1 on 5 matching bases. V shed 3 bases and J shed 5 bases, with 13 bases lying between them. This CDR3 has 14 amino acids. The germline V gene has CDR1 MNHNS and CDR2 SASEGT. CDR3 residues: CASSENRSPETQYF. DNA of the CDR3: TGTGCCAGCAGTGAGAACAGGTCCCCCGAGACCCAGTACTTC.

This clonotype has just a few counts. The chain links TRBV7-9 to TRBJ2-3; D assignment may be TRBD1 or TRBD2 (7 bases each). Trimming shortened V by 2 bases and J by 4 bases, and 13 bases separated the two germline ends. The germline V gene has CDR1 SEHNR and CDR2 FQNEAQ (reference sequence). CDR3 length: 15 amino acids. The CDR3 bases are TGTGCCAGCAGCTTACCAGGGGGAGGGTCAGATACGCAGTATTTT. Translated, it gives CASSLPGGGSDTQYF.

The sample holds many counts of this clonotype. The chain combines TRBV7-9 with TRBJ1-1, with 7 nucleotides matching TRBD1. The CDR3 has 11 amino acids. Trimming removed 5 bases from V and 8 bases from J; junction bases left unmatched: 2. Germline CDR1 reads SEHNR; CDR2 reads FQNEAQ (reference sequence). The CDR3 sequence: CASSQQGEAFF. DNA for the CDR3: TGTGCCAGCAGCCAACAGGGGGAAGCTTTCTTT.

This clonotype appeared a few times. The chain uses TRBV6-5 and TRBJ1-4, with 10 bases identical to TRBD1. Germline V gene sequence: CDR1 MNHEY, CDR2 SVGAGI. V dropped 4 bases and J dropped 6; count of bases not matched to a gene: 14. The CDR3 is 18 amino acids. The chain's CDR3 is CASSFTGTGVLPDEKLFF. CDR3 DNA sequence: TGTGCCAGCAGTTTTACCGGGACAGGGGTTCTTCCTGATGAAAAACTGTTTTTT.

The chain uses TRBV2 and TRBJ2-5; D possibly corresponds to TRBD2 (6 bases). V lost 11 bases to trimming and J lost 2 bases, with 15 bases between them. Per germline, CDR1 SNHLY and CDR2 FYNNEI. The CDR3 is made up of 13 amino acids. This CDR3 reads CAGTGLKQETQYF. CDR3 nucleotides: TGTGCCGGCACCGGACTAAAGCAAGAGACCCAGTACTTC.

This clonotype was found many times. The chain couples TRBV2 to TRBJ1-4, with 10 bases fitting TRBD1. Germline assignment: CDR1 SNHLY and CDR2 FYNNEI. The CDR3 runs to 15 residues. With V trimmed by 7 bases and J by 8 bases, 10 bases remained unmatched. As DNA, the CDR3 is TGTGCCAGCATCCGGGACAGGGGAGGGGAAGAAAAACTGTTTTTT. The encoded protein is CASIRDRGGEEKLFF.

This clonotype came up a few times. This chain links TRBV20-1 with TRBJ2-3, with 15 bases identical to TRBD2. Per germline, CDR1 DFQATT and CDR2 SNEGSKA (reference sequence). V lost 0 bases, J lost 7 bases, and 8 bases stayed unmatched. The CDR3 length is 17 residues. The CDR3 loop reads CSARELRTSGGVHTQYF. DNA for the CDR3: TGCAGTGCTAGAGAGCTTCGGACTAGCGGGGGGGTACATACGCAGTATTTT.

This clonotype was seen more than once but under ten times. This chain connects TRBV20-1 to TRBJ1-5; 12 bases match TRBD1. Germline trimming cut 1 base from V and 6 bases from J; bases unmatched to any gene: 4. CDR3 size: 15 residues. Germline CDR1 DFQATT, CDR2 SNEGSKA (reference sequence). CDR3 in amino acids: CSARGDRGRSQPQHF. CDR3 DNA sequence: TGCAGTGCTAGAGGGGACAGGGGGCGAAGTCAGCCCCAGCATTTT.

This clonotype has just a few counts. This rearrangement joins TRBV11-2 to TRBJ2-4; perhaps D is TRBD1 or TRBD2 (5 bases each). The V gene lost 5 bases and the J gene lost 6 bases, with 20 bases spanning the gap. Per germline, CDR1 SGHAT and CDR2 FQNNGV. This CDR3 has 16 amino acids. The CDR3 region has the DNA TGTGCCAGCAGCCCAGGTACCGGGACGACGGGAAACATTCAGTACTTC. Its translation: CASSPGTGTTGNIQYF.

This clonotype was found many times. The chain carries TRBV12-3 or TRBV12-4 and TRBJ1-5, with D possibly being TRBD1 (5 bases). V gave up 6 bases and J gave up 7 bases, with 13 bases separating them. The CDR3 extends over 13 amino acids. CDR3 coding DNA: TGTGCCAGCAGCACCCCCCAGGGCCAGCCCCAGCATTTT. It is translated as CASSTPQGQPQHF.

In its sample, this clonotype was seen many times. CDR3 in amino acids: CSVPGQSRAQYF. The CDR3 DNA is TGCAGCGTTCCCGGACAGTCCCGGGCCCAGTACTTC. The chain recombines TRBV29-1 with TRBJ2-5; D might be TRBD1 (6 bases). CDR3 length equals 12 residues. Trimming took 5 bases from V and 9 from J, leaving 16 bases between them. CDR1 and CDR2 from the germline V gene are SQVTM and ANQGSEA.

This clonotype was counted at least ten times. The gene calls are TRBV7-2 and TRBJ1-2, with 10 nucleotides matching TRBD1. There are 14 residues in the CDR3. V shed 5 bases, J shed 3 bases, and the junction held 3 bases outside the gene matches. Germline lookup yields CDR1 SGHTA and CDR2 FQGNSA. The CDR3 protein is CASSRQGADYGYTF. The CDR3 nucleotides read TGTGCCAGCAGCCGACAGGGGGCGGACTATGGCTACACCTTC.

This rearrangement joins TRBV5-1 to TRBJ1-6, with D uncertain. Germline CDR1 SGHRS, CDR2 YFSETQ. V gave up 5 bases and J gave up 3 bases, with 12 bases separating them. The CDR3 covers 15 residues. CDR3 sequence reads: CASRRGRDYNSPLHF. Written as DNA, the CDR3 is TGCGCCAGCAGACGAGGGCGGGACTATAATTCACCCCTCCACTTT. Complete variable domain (other parts from reference TRBV5-1 and TRBJ1-6): KAGVTQTPRYLIKTRGQQVTLSCSPISGHRSVSWYQQTPGQGLQFLFEYFSETQRNKGNFPGRFSGRQFSNSRSEMNVSTLELGDSALYLCASRRGRDYNSPLHFGNGTRLTVT.